The 30 T cell receptor beta chains listed next were all sequenced from one sample in a study of shared clonotypes between healthy human individuals. The assay was immunoSEQ multiplex PCR, and TCRdb's table has in-frame clones only and misses some. The sample lists under 850,000 clones, approximately 92% occurring once. CD45RO-negative CD8 cells positively selected for CCR7 made up the naive population, which excluded terminally differentiated effector memory CD45RA+ cells. The material sequenced was naive CD8+ T cells sorted from blood. The receptors here all came from a man under 40 in good health.

The chain uses TRBV7-9 and TRBJ1-1; possible D gene TRBD1, 5 bases. V was pared by 5 bases and J by 11 bases, with 15 bases between. This CDR3 has 12 residues. The germline gives CDR1 SEHNR, CDR2 FQNEAQ (reference sequence). The DNA for the CDR3 is TGTGCCAGCAGCCAGCAGGGTCTTCGGGCTTTCTTT. This gives the protein CASSQQGLRAFF.

The chain's CDR3 is CASSQDFNFDEQYF. The CDR3 bases are TGTGCCAGCAGCCAAGATTTCAACTTCGACGAGCAGTACTTC. J is TRBJ2-7 and V is TRBV14; D gene unclear. This CDR3 contains 14 residues. V shed 0 bases and J shed 5 bases, with 11 bases lying between them. CDR1 and CDR2 (germline): SGHDN, FVKESK. The full variable domain, its missing parts supplied by reference TRBV14 and TRBJ2-7, is EAGVTQFPSHSVIEKGQTVTLRCDPISGHDNLYWYRRVMGKEIKFLLHFVKESKQDESGMPNNRFLAERTGGTYSTLKVQPAELEDSGVYFCASSQDFNFDEQYFGPGTRLTVT.

This sequence joins TRBV6-6 and TRBJ1-2; D is ambiguous. The CDR3 is 14 residues long. The V gene's germline CDR1 is MNHNY and CDR2 SVGAGI (reference sequence). The V end was cut by 5 bases, the J end by 0 bases, with 10 bases between. CDR3 residues: CASSTTQANYGYTF. In nucleotides, the CDR3 is TGTGCCAGCAGTACGACCCAGGCTAACTATGGCTACACCTTC.

The CDR3 nucleotides are TGTGCCAGCAGTTTTTTGGGAGTGTATGAGCAGTTCTTC. It is translated as CASSFLGVYEQFF. The rearrangement joins TRBV27 to TRBJ2-1; TRBD2 might be the D (5 bases). V was cut by 3 bases and J by 8 bases, with 11 bases left in between. Germline values: CDR1 MNHEY, CDR2 SMNVEV (reference sequence). This CDR3 region has 13 residues.

CDR3 DNA sequence: TGCGCCAGCAGCCAGACCGGGACAGCCTATGGCTACACCTTC. Translation gives CASSQTGTAYGYTF. The chain employs TRBV4-3 and TRBJ1-2; 7 nucleotides match TRBD1. From germline, CDR1 is LGHNA and CDR2 YSLEER. The CDR3 loop spans 14 amino acids. V was pared by 3 bases and J by 4 bases, with 5 bases of the junction left unmatched.

The rearrangement uses TRBV30 and TRBJ1-1; 8 bases line up with TRBD1. Germline V lookup: CDR1 GTSNPN, CDR2 SVGIG (reference sequence). J was trimmed by 0 bases and V by 3 bases; bases with no gene match: 12. The CDR3 is 17 amino acids. The CDR3 region has the DNA TGTGCCTGGAGCGATTGGACAGGGCTTATTATGAACACTGAAGCTTTCTTT. Its translation is CAWSDWTGLIMNTEAFF.

There are a few counts of this clone. This chain joins TRBV7-2 and TRBJ2-2; D gene ambiguous. The germline gives CDR1 SGHTA, CDR2 FQGNSA. The V and J ends lost 6 bases and 14 bases respectively, with 13 bases between them. The CDR3 spans 11 residues. This CDR3 is CASSSSPLLFF. The CDR3 nucleotides read TGTGCCAGCAGTTCTTCCCCCCTCCTGTTTTTT.

V usage is TRBV27 and J usage is TRBJ1-1; maybe TRBD1 (6 bases). CDR1 and CDR2 (germline): MNHEY, SMNVEV (reference sequence). The CDR3 is 15 amino acids. V was cut by 4 bases and J by 3 bases, with 15 bases left in between. The CDR3 bases are TGTGCCAGCAGTTCCATCCGGACAGACGACACTGAAGCTTTCTTT. It encodes CASSSIRTDDTEAFF.

The CDR3 DNA reads TGTGCCAGCAGCCTACTAGGGGGCGCCGAGCAGTACTTC. It specifies CASSLLGGAEQYF. This rearrangement joins TRBV5-5 to TRBJ2-7, with TRBD1 identical over 7 bases. The CDR3 is 13 residues long. CDR1 SGHKS and CDR2 YYEKEE come from the germline V gene (reference sequence). The junction had 7 bases not matched to a gene; V was cut back by 4 bases and J by 6 bases.

The J gene is TRBJ2-7, the V gene TRBV19; D is ambiguous. Trimming cost V 4 bases and J 5 bases, with 18 bases left between them. Germline CDR1 and CDR2: LNHDA and SQIVND (reference sequence). This CDR3 has 15 residues. CDR3 residues: CASSTSGRFWDEQYF. CDR3 nucleotide sequence: TGTGCCAGTAGTACCTCCGGAAGGTTTTGGGACGAGCAGTACTTC.

The gene calls are TRBV2 and TRBJ2-7; the D gene is possibly TRBD1 (6 bases). Looked up from germline, CDR1 is SNHLY and CDR2 is FYNNEI. The CDR3 is 13 amino acids. V was shortened by 8 bases and J by 2 bases, with 13 bases between the two germline ends. The DNA for the CDR3 is TGTGCCAGCGTGACAGGAGCTACCTACGAGCAGTACTTC. This codes for CASVTGATYEQYF.

The chain uses TRBV30 and TRBJ2-1; D gene uncertain. CDR3 length: 11 residues. V shed 3 bases and J shed 8 bases, with 8 bases lying between them. In germline, CDR1 is GTSNPN, CDR2 SVGIG (reference sequence). The CDR3 reads CAWRSSDEQFF. DNA of the CDR3: TGTGCCTGGAGATCCTCGGATGAGCAGTTCTTC.

This chain connects TRBV2 to TRBJ2-7; tentatively, D is TRBD2 (6 bases). The CDR3 contains 15 residues. Germline V gives CDR1 SNHLY, CDR2 FYNNEI. V was pared by 7 bases and J by 2 bases, with 18 bases between. The CDR3 here is CASIGGGRDAYEQYF. The DNA for the CDR3 is TGTGCCAGCATCGGCGGAGGGAGAGATGCCTACGAGCAGTACTTC. The full variable domain, completed using reference TRBV2 and TRBJ2-7, is EPEVTQTPSHQVTQMGQEVILRCVPISNHLYFYWYRQILGQKVEFLVSFYNNEISEKSEIFDDQFSVERPDGSNFTLKIRSTKLEDSAMYFCASIGGGRDAYEQYFGPGTRLTVT.

J is TRBJ1-1 and V is TRBV2; no firm D call. CDR1 is SNHLY and CDR2 is FYNNEI in the germline V gene. The CDR3 runs to 16 residues. Between the trimmed V and J ends, which lost 0 bases and 5 bases, there was a span of 16 bases. CDR3 region: CASSEARLEVGTEAFF. CDR3 DNA: TGTGCCAGCAGTGAAGCGCGGTTGGAGGTTGGGACTGAAGCTTTCTTT.

This chain uses TRBV7-2 with TRBJ1-5, with 9 bases aligning to TRBD1. Trimming removed 5 bases from V and 5 bases from J; junction bases left unmatched: 7. The germline V gene encodes CDR1 SGHTA and CDR2 FQGNSA. The CDR3 extends over 15 amino acids. The CDR3 protein is CASSTWTGVDQPQHF. CDR3 nucleotides: TGTGCCAGCAGCACTTGGACAGGGGTTGATCAGCCCCAGCATTTT.

The rearrangement joins TRBV6-6 to TRBJ1-1; TRBD1 is a possible D gene (5 bases). This CDR3 spans 16 amino acids. The germline V and J ends were trimmed by 7 bases and 0 bases, with 18 bases remaining between them. Germline V gene lookup returns CDR1 MNHNY and CDR2 SVGAGI (reference sequence). The CDR3 DNA follows: TGTGCCAGCAAGGGGTTTGCGCCCAGGATGAACACTGAAGCTTTCTTT. Protein product: CASKGFAPRMNTEAFF.

The rearrangement uses TRBV19 and TRBJ2-1; TRBD1 aligns across 7 bases. Germline V gene sequence: CDR1 LNHDA, CDR2 SQIVND (reference sequence). Germline trimming cut 2 bases from V and 4 bases from J; bases unmatched to any gene: 5. This CDR3 region has 15 residues. CDR3 DNA sequence: TGTGCCAGTAGTATATGGGACAGCCGATACAATGAGCAGTTCTTC. Its translation is CASSIWDSRYNEQFF.

This chain uses TRBV5-1 with TRBJ2-5; 10 bases agree with TRBD2. This CDR3 region has 15 residues. Germline-derived CDR1 and CDR2 are SGHRS and YFSETQ. V lost 1 base, J lost 3 bases, and 3 bases stayed unmatched. CDR3 sequence: CASSLLLAGEETQYF. The DNA for the CDR3 is TGCGCCAGCAGCTTGTTGCTAGCGGGAGAAGAGACCCAGTACTTC.

This clone appeared a single time. The CDR3 nucleotides are TGTGCCAGCAGCCGGTCACTGACAGGGGGCTACAATGAGCAGTTCTTC. Protein sequence: CASSRSLTGGYNEQFF. The V call is TRBV7-9, the J call TRBJ2-1; 9 bases line up with TRBD1. The germline gives CDR1 SEHNR, CDR2 FQNEAQ (reference sequence). The ends lost 5 bases at V and 3 bases at J; junction bases unmatched: 8. The CDR3 extends over 16 amino acids. The variable domain in full, with the rest retrieved from reference TRBV7-9 and TRBJ2-1, is DTGVSQNPRHKITKRGQNVTFRCDPISEHNRLYWYRQTLGQGPEFLTYFQNEAQLEKSRLLSDRFSAERPKGSFSTLEIQRTEQGDSAMYLCASSRSLTGGYNEQFFGPGTRLTVL.

The V gene is TRBV16, the J gene TRBJ1-1, with D tentatively TRBD1 (6 bases). V gave up 4 bases and J gave up 1 base, with 10 bases separating them. This CDR3 is built from 14 residues. Per the germline V gene, CDR1 is KGHSY and CDR2 is FQNENV. The CDR3 loop is CASSLSQGNTEAFF. The CDR3, as DNA: TGTGCCAGCAGCCTTTCACAGGGGAACACTGAAGCTTTCTTT.

This sequence joins TRBV6-6 and TRBJ2-3, with TRBD1 as a possible D gene (5 bases). V was pared by 1 base and J by 2 bases, with 13 bases between. Germline CDR1 MNHNY, CDR2 SVGAGI (reference sequence). The length of the CDR3 is 16 residues. The chain's CDR3 is CASSYYSAGYTDTQYF. CDR3 in DNA: TGTGCCAGCAGTTACTATAGTGCAGGGTACACAGATACGCAGTATTTT.

The rearrangement links TRBV7-9 to TRBJ1-4, with D perhaps matching TRBD1 (5 bases). In germline, CDR1 is SEHNR, CDR2 FQNEAQ (reference sequence). The CDR3 sequence is 17 residues long. Trimming pared 6 bases from V and 5 bases from J, leaving 22 bases between. Written as DNA, the CDR3 is TGTGCCAGCAGTCCAATGAGGGGCCCAGCGAAGAATGAAAAACTGTTTTTT. As protein: CASSPMRGPAKNEKLFF.

In the case of this clone: Additional DNA sequences in this sample encode the identical CDR3. The chain is built from TRBV7-3 and TRBJ2-3; D may be TRBD1 (5 bases). Germline V lookup: CDR1 SGHTA, CDR2 FQGTGA. This CDR3 is 14 amino acids long. Trimming left V 5 bases short and J 1 base short, with 10 bases between. DNA of the CDR3: TGTGCCAGCAGCCGGGTAGGGGGCACAGATACGCAGTATTTT. As protein: CASSRVGGTDTQYF.

This rearrangement joins TRBV5-4 to TRBJ2-3; TRBD2 agrees at 7 bases. V was pared by 0 bases and J by 1 base, with 8 bases of the junction left unmatched. Germline assignment: CDR1 SGHNT and CDR2 YYREEE (reference sequence). This CDR3 has 17 amino acids. CDR3 sequence reads: CASSLGLAGPRTDTQYF. In nucleotides, the CDR3 is TGTGCCAGCAGCTTGGGTTTAGCGGGTCCCCGCACAGATACGCAGTATTTT.

The chain carries TRBV7-9 and TRBJ2-1; TRBD1 is a possible D gene (5 bases). This CDR3 has 12 amino acids. V lost 6 bases and J lost 5, with 8 bases in between. The germline V gene encodes CDR1 SEHNR and CDR2 FQNEAQ (reference sequence). The CDR3 spells CASRWGDNEQFF. The CDR3 nucleotides read TGTGCCAGCAGGTGGGGCGACAATGAGCAGTTCTTC.

The chain has TRBV5-6 and TRBJ2-3; D might be TRBD2 (5 bases). The CDR3 has 15 amino acids. Trimming took off 4 bases at V and 6 bases at J, with 18 bases between the two ends. CDR1 SGHDT and CDR2 YYEEEE come from the germline V gene. CDR3 sequence (DNA): TGTGCCAGCAGCGAGGGCGGACGGTGGGCCGATACGCAGTATTTT. It specifies CASSEGGRWADTQYF.

This clone showed up just once. The sample contains more than one DNA sequence encoding this CDR3. This chain uses TRBV2 with TRBJ2-1; D remains unclear. This CDR3 comprises 12 residues. V was shortened by 7 bases and J by 1 base, with 5 bases between the two germline ends. Germline CDR1 reads SNHLY; CDR2 reads FYNNEI. The CDR3 DNA reads TGTGCCAGCAAGGGTTCCTACAATGAGCAGTTCTTC. Translated: CASKGSYNEQFF.

This clone was seen a single time. The chain carries TRBV4-1 and TRBJ1-5; the D gene is possibly TRBD1 (5 bases). V lost 0 bases to trimming and J lost 11 bases, with 8 bases between them. In germline, CDR1 is MGHRA, CDR2 YSYEKL. The CDR3 is 12 amino acids. Written as DNA, the CDR3 is TGCGCCAGCAGCCAAGATGGGGGGGCCCAGCATTTT. It specifies CASSQDGGAQHF.

J is TRBJ2-1 and V is TRBV9, with 12 bases matching TRBD2. CDR1 is SGDLS and CDR2 is YYNGEE in the germline V gene. The CDR3 is 16 amino acids. V shed 3 bases, J shed 6 bases, and the junction held 7 bases outside the gene matches. This CDR3 is CASSASGRAFSNEQFF. In DNA form, the CDR3 reads TGTGCCAGCAGCGCTAGCGGGAGGGCCTTTTCCAATGAGCAGTTCTTC.

The chain recombines TRBV7-9 with TRBJ1-5, with 7 bases identical to TRBD1. Germline CDR1 SEHNR, CDR2 FQNEAQ (reference sequence). This CDR3 is built from 15 residues. With 5 bases clipped from V and 5 bases from J, the junction kept 9 bases outside the gene matches. Here the CDR3 reads CASSRGRGLDQPQHF. The CDR3, as DNA: TGTGCCAGCAGCAGGGGGAGGGGGCTTGATCAGCCCCAGCATTTT.